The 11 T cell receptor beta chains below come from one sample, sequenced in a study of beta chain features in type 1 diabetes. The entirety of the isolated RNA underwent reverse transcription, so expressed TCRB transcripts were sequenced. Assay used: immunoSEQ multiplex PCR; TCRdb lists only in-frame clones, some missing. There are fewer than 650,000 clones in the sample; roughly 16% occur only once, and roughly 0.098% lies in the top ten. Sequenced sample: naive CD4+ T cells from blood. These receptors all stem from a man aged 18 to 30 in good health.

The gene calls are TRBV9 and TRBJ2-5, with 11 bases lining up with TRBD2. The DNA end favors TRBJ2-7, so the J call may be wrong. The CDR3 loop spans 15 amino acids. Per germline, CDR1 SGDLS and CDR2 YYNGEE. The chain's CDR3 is CASSVLAGGSYEQYF. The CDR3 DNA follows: TGTGCCAGCAGCGTTCTAGCGGGAGGTTCCTACGAGCAGTACTTC.

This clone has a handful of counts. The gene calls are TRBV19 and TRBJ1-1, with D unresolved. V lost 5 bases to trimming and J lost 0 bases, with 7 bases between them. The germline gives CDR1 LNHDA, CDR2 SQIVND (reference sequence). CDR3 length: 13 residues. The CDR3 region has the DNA TGTGCCAGTAGTCCTACACTGAACACTGAAGCTTTCTTT. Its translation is CASSPTLNTEAFF.

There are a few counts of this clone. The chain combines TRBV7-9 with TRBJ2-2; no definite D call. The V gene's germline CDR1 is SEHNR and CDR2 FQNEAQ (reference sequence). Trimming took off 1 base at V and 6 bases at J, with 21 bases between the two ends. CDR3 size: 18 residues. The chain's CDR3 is CASSLGGPALLQPGELFF. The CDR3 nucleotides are TGTGCCAGCAGCTTAGGAGGCCCCGCCCTGCTCCAACCCGGGGAGCTGTTTTTT.

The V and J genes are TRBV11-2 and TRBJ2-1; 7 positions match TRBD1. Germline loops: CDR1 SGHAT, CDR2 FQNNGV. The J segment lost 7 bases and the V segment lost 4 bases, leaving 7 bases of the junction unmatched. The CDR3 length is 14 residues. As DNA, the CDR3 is TGTGCCAGCAGCTCACCGACAGGGTGGAATGAGCAGTTCTTC. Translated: CASSSPTGWNEQFF.

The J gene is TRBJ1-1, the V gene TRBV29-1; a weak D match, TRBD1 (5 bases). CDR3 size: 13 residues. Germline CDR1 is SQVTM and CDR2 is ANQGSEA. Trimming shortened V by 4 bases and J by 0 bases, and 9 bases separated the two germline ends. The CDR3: CSVAHRMNTEAFF. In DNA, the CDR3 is TGCAGCGTTGCGCACAGGATGAACACTGAAGCTTTCTTT.

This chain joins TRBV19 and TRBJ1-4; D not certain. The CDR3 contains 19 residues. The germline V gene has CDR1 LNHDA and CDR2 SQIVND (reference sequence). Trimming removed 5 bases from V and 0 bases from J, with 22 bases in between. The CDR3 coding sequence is TGTGCCAGTAGTGCCCCCGGAGGATTAAAGGGCGCAACTAATGAAAAACTGTTTTTT. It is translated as CASSAPGGLKGATNEKLFF.

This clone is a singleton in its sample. The CDR3 DNA reads as TGTGCCAGCAGTTTAGCCGGGGGGCGGACAAACACTGAAGCTTTCTTT. Its translation: CASSLAGGRTNTEAFF. The rearrangement uses TRBV28 and TRBJ1-1; D is possibly TRBD1 (6 bases). The CDR3 runs to 16 residues. Germline loops: CDR1 MDHEN, CDR2 SYDVKM. V lost 2 bases to trimming and J lost 2 bases, with 15 bases between them. The full variable domain, in which reference TRBV28 and TRBJ1-1 provide the parts outside the CDR3, is DVKVTQSSRYLVKRTGEKVFLECVQDMDHENMFWYRQDPGLGLRLIYFSYDVKMKEKGDIPEGYSVSREKKERFSLILESASTNQTSMYLCASSLAGGRTNTEAFFGQGTRLTVV.

In nucleotides, the CDR3 is TGTGCCAGCAGCTTGGTGGTCCCCGGGACAGGTTTTCCCGGGGAGCTGTTTTTT. Amino acid sequence: CASSLVVPGTGFPGELFF. This chain connects TRBV5-8 to TRBJ2-2; the match to TRBD1 covers 8 bases. Germline values: CDR1 SGHTS, CDR2 YDEGEE. The V and J ends lost 0 bases and 6 bases, in that order; junction bases with no gene match: 13. The CDR3 runs to 18 residues.

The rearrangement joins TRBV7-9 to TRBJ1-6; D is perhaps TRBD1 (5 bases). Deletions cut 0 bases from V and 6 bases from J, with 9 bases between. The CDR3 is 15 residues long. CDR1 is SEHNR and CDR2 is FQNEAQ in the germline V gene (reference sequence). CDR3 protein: CASSLATGGNSPLHF. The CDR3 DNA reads TGTGCCAGCAGCTTAGCTACTGGGGGTAATTCACCCCTCCACTTT.

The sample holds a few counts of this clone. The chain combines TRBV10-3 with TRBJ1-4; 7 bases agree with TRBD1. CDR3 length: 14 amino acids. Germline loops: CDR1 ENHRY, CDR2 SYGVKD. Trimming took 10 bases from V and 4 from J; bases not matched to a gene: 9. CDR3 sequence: CATTTGTDNEKLFF. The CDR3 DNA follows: TGTGCCACGACCACCGGGACAGATAATGAAAAACTGTTTTTT.

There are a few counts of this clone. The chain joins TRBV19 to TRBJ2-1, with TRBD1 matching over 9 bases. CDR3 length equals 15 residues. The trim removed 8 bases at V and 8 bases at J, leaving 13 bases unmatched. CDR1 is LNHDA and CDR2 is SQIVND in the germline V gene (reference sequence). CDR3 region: CASGGQGGSLHEQFF. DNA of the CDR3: TGTGCCAGTGGGGGACAGGGAGGTTCCCTTCATGAGCAGTTCTTC.